These 30 T cell receptor beta chains came from one sample sequenced in a study of identical twins. TCRdb re-called the 5' RACE reads through MiXCR, storing one row per CDR3 protein. The data show about 530,000 distinct CDR3 sequences, 20% to 25% seen once. These same data were also listed under a study on yellow fever vaccine responses in identical twins.

Sequencing was done on a sample of CD4+ T cells sorted from blood. All receptors come from a woman aged 18-29 years in good health.

This chain connects TRBV19 to TRBJ2-7, with 8 bases aligning to TRBD1. Losses at the gene ends were 1 base for V and 2 bases for J; bases not matched to a gene: 4. Germline V gene sequence: CDR1 LNHDA, CDR2 SQIVND (reference sequence). The CDR3 has 15 amino acids. CDR3 sequence: CASSIVAGGAYEQYF. The CDR3 bases are TGTGCCAGTAGTATAGTTGCAGGGGGCGCCTACGAGCAGTACTTC.

This sequence joins TRBV12-3 or TRBV12-4 and TRBJ1-2; 9 bases align to TRBD1. Trimming took 4 bases from V and 4 from J; bases not matched to a gene: 13. This CDR3 is built from 17 residues. CDR3 sequence (DNA): TGTGCCAGCAGTTCCCACCTGGGACAGGGAAAGGGCTATGGCTACACCTTC. Translation gives CASSSHLGQGKGYGYTF.

This chain connects TRBV5-1 to TRBJ1-6; the D gene is possibly TRBD1 (5 bases). Trimming stripped 4 bases from V and 5 bases from J, with 13 bases between. The CDR3 extends over 15 amino acids. In germline, CDR1 is SGHRS, CDR2 YFSETQ. CDR3 protein: CASSPGNSDNSPLHF. The CDR3 DNA reads TGCGCCAGCAGCCCAGGGAATTCAGATAATTCACCCCTCCACTTT.

The chain has TRBV5-1 and TRBJ2-4, with D perhaps matching TRBD1 or TRBD2 (5 bases each). Germline V CDR1 and CDR2: SGHRS, YFSETQ. V lost 1 base and J lost 3, with 8 bases in between. The CDR3 spans 14 residues. CDR3 protein: CASSLHGGKNIQYF. CDR3 nucleotides: TGCGCCAGCAGCTTGCATGGGGGCAAAAACATTCAGTACTTC. The whole variable domain, filled in from reference TRBV5-1 and TRBJ2-4, reads KAGVTQTPRYLIKTRGQQVTLSCSPISGHRSVSWYQQTPGQGLQFLFEYFSETQRNKGNFPGRFSGRQFSNSRSEMNVSTLELGDSALYLCASSLHGGKNIQYFGAGTRLSVL.

Only a few counts were recorded for this clonotype. The CDR3 sequence is CASSSLAGGWTDTQYF. The CDR3 DNA sequence: TGTGCCAGCAGCTCCTTAGCGGGGGGGTGGACAGATACGCAGTATTTT. The chain links TRBV5-6 to TRBJ2-3; 11 nucleotides line up with TRBD2. V shed 3 bases, J shed 3 bases, and the junction held 6 bases outside the gene matches. The CDR3 length is 16 residues. CDR1 and CDR2 (germline): SGHDT, YYEEEE.

The genes are TRBV7-3 and TRBJ2-1, with TRBD2 matching 9 bases. Germline CDR1 is SGHTA and CDR2 is FQGTGA. The CDR3 runs to 14 residues. V gave up 4 bases and J gave up 7 bases; unmatched junction bases: 5. The CDR3 reads CASSWAGGRNEQFF. CDR3 nucleotides: TGTGCCAGCAGCTGGGCGGGAGGGAGGAATGAGCAGTTCTTC.

CDR3 sequence reads: CASSYRLAGIFNEQFF. CDR3 bases: TGTGCCAGCAGCTACCGGTTAGCGGGCATATTCAATGAGCAGTTCTTC. The rearrangement links TRBV11-2 to TRBJ2-1; TRBD2 matches 7 bases. The CDR3 totals 16 residues. V was clipped by 4 bases and J by 6 bases; unmatched bases: 12. Germline CDR1 is SGHAT and CDR2 is FQNNGV.

This clonotype was counted only a few times. The chain links TRBV3-1 to TRBJ2-3; D is ambiguous. Germline V gene lookup returns CDR1 LGHDT and CDR2 YNNKEL (reference sequence). V lost 0 bases and J lost 2, with 12 bases in between. The CDR3 sequence is 16 residues long. The CDR3: CASSQDSRLDTDTQYF. CDR3 nucleotides: TGTGCCAGCAGCCAAGATTCTAGGTTGGACACAGATACGCAGTATTTT.

The chain employs TRBV7-2 and TRBJ1-1, with 7 bases matching TRBD1. Germline V lookup: CDR1 SGHTA, CDR2 FQGNSA. V lost 5 bases to trimming and J lost 1 base; unmatched junction nucleotides: 10. The CDR3 extends over 16 amino acids. CDR3 bases: TGTGCCAGCAGCCCCCGCAGGGGGGGCGCGAACACTGAAGCTTTCTTT. It specifies CASSPRRGGANTEAFF.

This clonotype was counted only a few times. The rearrangement links TRBV20-1 to TRBJ2-7, with a tentative D call TRBD1 (6 bases). V lost 0 bases and J lost 4, with 13 bases in between. There are 14 residues in the CDR3. In germline, CDR1 is DFQATT, CDR2 SNEGSKA (reference sequence). CDR3: CSARDRQGIYEQYF. As DNA, the CDR3 is TGCAGTGCTAGAGATCGGCAGGGGATATACGAGCAGTACTTC.

As concerns this clonotype: This may be a read error: a much more frequent sequence differs by one nucleotide. The V and J genes are TRBV5-1 and TRBJ2-3; D not certain. Germline values: CDR1 SGHRS, CDR2 YFSETQ. CDR3 length: 16 amino acids. V gave up 6 bases and J gave up 0 bases, with 17 bases separating them. CDR3 sequence: CASKVQDFGSTDTQYF. The CDR3 DNA reads as TGCGCCAGCAAGGTCCAAGATTTCGGAAGCACAGATACGCAGTATTTT.

This clonotype was observed a handful of times. This sequence joins TRBV12-3 or TRBV12-4 and TRBJ2-4, with unresolved D. The V and J ends lost 5 bases and 0 bases respectively, with 14 bases between them. This CDR3 has 16 amino acids. The CDR3 loop reads CASSTARLGAKNIQYF. The CDR3 bases are TGTGCCAGCAGTACGGCCCGGCTTGGAGCCAAAAACATTCAGTACTTC.

This clonotype was counted a few times. The rearrangement joins TRBV5-1 to TRBJ2-3; a weak D match, TRBD2 (6 bases). Germline V gene data show CDR1 as SGHRS and CDR2 as YFSETQ. V lost 2 bases and J lost 6, with 13 bases in between. This CDR3 spans 14 amino acids. The DNA of the CDR3 is TGCGCCAGCAGCTTTAGGAGGGAATGGGATACGCAGTATTTT. It translates to CASSFRREWDTQYF.

The gene calls are TRBV12-3 or TRBV12-4 and TRBJ2-5; 7 bases fit TRBD1. The V segment lost 7 bases and the J segment 5 bases; nucleotides outside the gene matches: 13. The CDR3 loop spans 15 amino acids. The CDR3 region is CASTFGDRDDETQYF. CDR3 DNA sequence: TGTGCCAGCACCTTTGGAGACAGGGACGACGAGACCCAGTACTTC.

The chain carries TRBV28 and TRBJ2-5; 9 bases line up with TRBD1. The J segment lost 5 bases and the V segment lost 6 bases, leaving 7 bases of the junction unmatched. From germline, CDR1 is MDHEN and CDR2 SYDVKM. The CDR3 has 14 residues. As DNA, the CDR3 is TGTGCCAGCAGCTCACAGGGGGCTAGGGAGACCCAGTACTTC. Amino acids: CASSSQGARETQYF.

This clonotype occurred a few times. The V gene is TRBV11-2, the J gene TRBJ2-1; D possibly corresponds to TRBD2 (6 bases). Germline V gene data show CDR1 as SGHAT and CDR2 as FQNNGV. This CDR3 comprises 15 residues. Deletions cut 6 bases from V and 4 bases from J, with 16 bases between. The chain's CDR3 is CASRTPGDYYNEQFF. The CDR3 coding sequence is TGTGCCAGCAGGACCCCGGGGGATTATTACAATGAGCAGTTCTTC.

V and J are TRBV20-1 and TRBJ2-3, with D tentatively TRBD2 (5 bases). This CDR3 has 14 amino acids. Trimming left V 3 bases short and J 2 bases short, with 12 bases between. Germline V gives CDR1 DFQATT, CDR2 SNEGSKA (reference sequence). CDR3 amino acids: CSASFSGFTDTQYF. The CDR3 nucleotides are TGCAGTGCTAGTTTCAGCGGATTCACAGATACGCAGTATTTT.

The rearrangement uses TRBV3-1 and TRBJ2-5; TRBD2 matches 8 bases. Germline V gives CDR1 LGHDT, CDR2 YNNKEL (reference sequence). This CDR3 has 16 amino acids. V lost 8 bases to trimming and J lost 4 bases; unmatched junction nucleotides: 15. CDR3 amino acids: CASDYNRGGPRETQYF. CDR3 sequence (DNA): TGTGCCAGCGATTACAACCGGGGGGGCCCAAGAGAGACCCAGTACTTC.

This clonotype was found a few times. The V gene is TRBV29-1, the J gene TRBJ2-2, with 7 bases lining up with TRBD2. The CDR3 covers 13 residues. With 5 bases clipped from V and 5 bases from J, the junction kept 5 bases outside the gene matches. The germline CDR1 and CDR2 sequences are SQVTM and ANQGSEA. CDR3 in DNA: TGCAGCGTTCAGGAGCGGGAAACCGGGGAGCTGTTTTTT. Protein product: CSVQERETGELFF.

V usage is TRBV12-3 or TRBV12-4 and J usage is TRBJ2-6; a weak D match, TRBD2 (7 bases). There are 14 residues in the CDR3. The V and J ends lost 7 bases and 9 bases respectively, with 16 bases between them. The CDR3 region has the DNA TGTGCCAGCAAGTTAGGGGGGGAAGTCAACGTCCTGACTTTC. Its protein is CASKLGGEVNVLTF.

This chain joins TRBV6-2 or TRBV6-3 and TRBJ2-7, with 8 bases matching TRBD1. The CDR3 spans 13 residues. Germline assignment: CDR1 MNHEY and CDR2 SVGEGT. V was pared by 6 bases and J by 5 bases, with 6 bases of the junction left unmatched. The CDR3 spells CASRRTGFHEQYF. Here the CDR3 DNA reads TGTGCCAGCAGAAGGACAGGGTTCCACGAGCAGTACTTC.

The chain links TRBV20-1 to TRBJ2-3; possibly TRBD2 for D (6 bases). The CDR3 loop spans 13 amino acids. With 8 bases removed from V and 2 bases from J, the gap between germline ends came to 14 bases. The V gene's germline CDR1 is DFQATT and CDR2 SNEGSKA (reference sequence). The CDR3 region has the DNA TGCAGTTCAGACGGGGGTCCCACAGATACGCAGTATTTT. Translated: CSSDGGPTDTQYF.

Only a few counts were recorded for this clonotype. V gene TRBV7-6 combines with J gene TRBJ2-3; tentative D call: TRBD1 (6 bases). V dropped 2 bases and J dropped 2 bases, with 11 bases sitting between them. This CDR3 comprises 15 residues. CDR1 SGHVS and CDR2 FNYEAQ come from the germline V gene. CDR3 protein: CASSLLGQLTDTQYF. CDR3 coding DNA: TGTGCCAGCAGCTTACTGGGACAACTCACAGATACGCAGTATTTT.

V gene TRBV10-3 combines with J gene TRBJ2-5; no clear D gene. CDR3 size: 14 residues. V shed 2 bases and J shed 3 bases, with 10 bases lying between them. The germline gives CDR1 ENHRY, CDR2 SYGVKD. The CDR3 sequence: CAISEPWLEETQYF. The CDR3 coding sequence is TGTGCCATCAGTGAGCCTTGGTTGGAAGAGACCCAGTACTTC.

This clonotype showed up just a few times. This chain connects TRBV5-1 to TRBJ2-2; 9 bases match TRBD2. V lost 2 bases and J lost 0; bases outside the gene matches: 5. Germline CDR1 is SGHRS and CDR2 is YFSETQ. The CDR3 spans 17 residues. The chain's CDR3 is CASSLSTSGPNTGELFF. CDR3 nucleotides: TGCGCCAGCAGCTTAAGTACTAGCGGGCCGAACACCGGGGAGCTGTTTTTT.

This clonotype was detected a few times. This sequence joins TRBV10-3 and TRBJ1-6, with TRBD1 matching over 7 bases. This CDR3 comprises 15 residues. The germline gives CDR1 ENHRY, CDR2 SYGVKD. V gave up 3 bases and J gave up 10 bases; unmatched junction bases: 9. Here the CDR3 DNA reads TGTGCCATCAGTGACGAGACAGGGAGGTTGTCACCCCTCCACTTT. Translation gives CAISDETGRLSPLHF.

This clonotype has at least ten counts. This chain joins TRBV4-2 and TRBJ2-1, with D possibly being TRBD2 (6 bases). The CDR3 contains 15 residues. The germline CDR1 and CDR2 sequences are LGHNA and YNFKEQ. V lost 3 bases and J 2 bases, leaving 11 bases between the germline ends. In DNA form, the CDR3 reads TGTGCCAGCAGCCATGGGCGGGGACCCTACAATGAGCAGTTCTTC. Residues: CASSHGRGPYNEQFF.

This clonotype occurred a few times. This chain uses TRBV12-3 or TRBV12-4 with TRBJ1-1; unclear D gene. The CDR3 extends over 14 amino acids. Trimming removed 3 bases at V and 0 bases at J, with 8 bases between. The CDR3 is CASSFQAMNTEAFF. CDR3 nucleotide sequence: TGTGCCAGCAGTTTTCAGGCTATGAACACTGAAGCTTTCTTT.

V usage is TRBV4-1 and J usage is TRBJ1-4; tentatively, D is TRBD1 (5 bases). The CDR3 covers 15 residues. From germline, CDR1 is MGHRA and CDR2 YSYEKL. Trimming stripped 6 bases from V and 6 bases from J, with 17 bases between. CDR3 DNA: TGCGCCAGCAGATACCAAGGGGAGTTGCATGAAAAACTGTTTTTT. It is translated as CASRYQGELHEKLFF.

The V and J genes are TRBV9 and TRBJ1-1; D gene uncertain. This CDR3 contains 14 residues. Trimming shortened V by 0 bases and J by 0 bases, and 6 bases separated the two germline ends. Germline loops: CDR1 SGDLS, CDR2 YYNGEE. CDR3 region: CASSVGSLNTEAFF. For the CDR3, the DNA is TGTGCCAGCAGCGTAGGCAGCTTGAACACTGAAGCTTTCTTT.